Shown below are 26 T cell receptor beta chains from a single sample sequenced in a study of blood T cell repertoires in COVID-19. TCRdb keeps only in-frame clones here, not all; method: immunoSEQ multiplex PCR. Found here are approximately 100,000 clones, roughly 85% of them singletons; the top ten hold 38%. The sequencing sample was made of peripheral blood. The receptors come from a man of 80 years or more with acute or convalescent COVID-19.

The chain uses TRBV29-1 and TRBJ2-1; 8 bases match TRBD1. CDR1 and CDR2 from the germline V gene are SQVTM and ANQGSEA. V gave up 4 bases and J gave up 9 bases; unmatched junction bases: 2. The CDR3 runs to 11 residues. As DNA, the CDR3 is TGCAGCGTTGGGACAGGGATTGAGCAGTTCTTC. Encoded protein: CSVGTGIEQFF.

The V call is TRBV27, the J call TRBJ1-1, with 8 bases lining up with TRBD1. Losses at the gene ends were 0 bases for V and 0 bases for J; bases not matched to a gene: 6. The CDR3 runs 17 residues. Germline CDR1 is MNHEY and CDR2 is SMNVEV (reference sequence). CDR3 sequence reads: CASSLSWTGSMNTEAFF. The CDR3 DNA reads as TGTGCCAGCAGTTTATCGTGGACAGGGAGCATGAACACTGAAGCTTTCTTT.

V and J are TRBV30 and TRBJ1-1; perhaps TRBD1 as D (5 bases). Germline-derived CDR1 and CDR2 are GTSNPN and SVGIG (reference sequence). Trimming stripped 7 bases from V and 0 bases from J, with 9 bases between. This CDR3 has 12 amino acids. CDR3 loop: CAYQTVNTEAFF. For the CDR3, the DNA is TGTGCCTACCAGACAGTGAACACTGAAGCTTTCTTT.

This clone was detected only a few times. The V gene is TRBV29-1, the J gene TRBJ1-5; no clear D gene. The length of the CDR3 is 13 residues. V was clipped by 6 bases and J by 6 bases, with 15 bases between them. Germline CDR1 SQVTM, CDR2 ANQGSEA. As DNA, the CDR3 is TGCAGCGTCGCGCAGGCGGCGGGTCAGCCCCAGCATTTT. It is translated as CSVAQAAGQPQHF. The full variable domain, with the rest looked up from reference TRBV29-1 and TRBJ1-5, is SAVISQKPSRDICQRGTSLTIQCQVDSQVTMMFWYRQQPGQSLTLIATANQGSEATYESGFVIDKFPISRPNLTFSTLTVSNMSPEDSSIYLCSVAQAAGQPQHFGDGTRLSIL.

The rearrangement links TRBV18 to TRBJ1-1, with a tentative D call TRBD1 (6 bases). The CDR3 covers 14 residues. CDR1 and CDR2 (germline): KGHSH, LQKENI. Trimming took 5 bases from V and 6 from J, leaving 16 bases between them. The CDR3 reads CASSRRQDKAEAFF. The CDR3 nucleotides are TGTGCCAGCTCAAGACGACAGGACAAGGCTGAAGCTTTCTTT.

This chain joins TRBV7-9 and TRBJ2-7; D unclear. The CDR3 has 12 residues. Germline V CDR1 and CDR2: SEHNR, FQNEAQ (reference sequence). Trimming stripped 5 bases from V and 0 bases from J, with 5 bases between. The CDR3 DNA follows: TGTGCCAGCAGCATCAGCTCCTACGAGCAGTACTTC. Residues: CASSISSYEQYF. Drawing the rest from reference TRBV7-9 and TRBJ2-7, the complete variable domain is DTGVSQNPRHKITKRGQNVTFRCDPISEHNRLYWYRQTLGQGPEFLTYFQNEAQLEKSRLLSDRFSAERPKGSFSTLEIQRTEQGDSAMYLCASSISSYEQYFGPGTRLTVT.

The genes are TRBV24-1 and TRBJ2-3, with 9 positions matching TRBD1. There are 16 residues in the CDR3. Germline CDR1 reads KGHDR; CDR2 reads SFDVKD. The V segment lost 5 bases and the J segment 1 base; nucleotides outside the gene matches: 6. CDR3 coding DNA: TGTGCCACCAGTGGTGCAACAGGGGGCCGCACAGATACGCAGTATTTT. Amino acid sequence: CATSGATGGRTDTQYF.

The CDR3 reads CASSLLQGREQFF. The CDR3 coding sequence is TGTGCCAGCAGTTTATTGCAGGGCCGGGAGCAGTTCTTC. V and J are TRBV27 and TRBJ2-1, with D maybe TRBD1 (5 bases). Trimming stripped 1 base from V and 10 bases from J, with 11 bases between. Germline V CDR1 and CDR2: MNHEY, SMNVEV (reference sequence). The CDR3 sequence is 13 residues long.

The chain combines TRBV11-3 with TRBJ1-1, with D maybe TRBD1 (5 bases). The germline V gene has CDR1 SGHNT and CDR2 YENEEA. V dropped 5 bases and J dropped 5 bases, with 15 bases sitting between them. This CDR3 has 14 amino acids. CDR3: CASSKGVGLTEAFF. CDR3 sequence (DNA): TGTGCCAGCAGCAAAGGGGTGGGGTTAACTGAAGCTTTCTTT.

The J gene is TRBJ1-1, the V gene TRBV27; TRBD1 matches at 7 bases. The CDR3 sequence is 15 residues long. The V and J ends lost 5 bases and 6 bases, in that order; junction bases with no gene match: 12. Per the germline V gene, CDR1 is MNHEY and CDR2 is SMNVEV (reference sequence). The CDR3 coding sequence is TGTGCCAGCAGTATCACCCCCGACAGGGTGGCTGAAGCTTTCTTT. It is translated as CASSITPDRVAEAFF.

This clone was detected once. The V and J genes are TRBV29-1 and TRBJ2-3; D ambiguous. This CDR3 contains 14 residues. Trimming cost V 0 bases and J 2 bases, with 9 bases left between them. Germline V gene sequence: CDR1 SQVTM, CDR2 ANQGSEA. The DNA of the CDR3 is TGCAGCGTTGAAGATCTTCAGTTCACAGATACGCAGTATTTT. It is translated as CSVEDLQFTDTQYF.

This CDR3 is CASSSGSRNTGREQYF. The DNA of the CDR3 is TGTGCCAGCTCATCAGGGAGCCGAAACACAGGGCGCGAGCAGTACTTC. V usage is TRBV18 and J usage is TRBJ2-7; possibly TRBD1 for D (6 bases). Trimming took off 5 bases at V and 6 bases at J, with 23 bases between the two ends. The CDR3 is made up of 16 amino acids. The germline V gene has CDR1 KGHSH and CDR2 LQKENI.

CDR3 bases: TGTGCCAGCAGCTCCGGGACTAGCGGGAGAGCAGATACGCAGTATTTT. This translates into CASSSGTSGRADTQYF. This sequence joins TRBV7-8 and TRBJ2-3; the match to TRBD2 covers 14 bases. Germline V lookup: CDR1 SGHVS, CDR2 FQNEAQ. The CDR3 sequence is 16 residues long. Unmatched junction bases numbered 4, after V lost 4 bases and J lost 4 bases.

J is TRBJ1-6 and V is TRBV19; D unclear. Germline CDR1 reads LNHDA; CDR2 reads SQIVND (reference sequence). V gave up 5 bases and J gave up 7 bases, with 6 bases separating them. The CDR3 runs to 12 residues. The CDR3 region has the DNA TGTGCCAGTAGTGAGCTGAATTCACCCCTCCACTTT. Protein product: CASSELNSPLHF.

This clone came up a few times. The chain couples TRBV30 to TRBJ1-1; the match to TRBD1 covers 8 bases. Germline V gene sequence: CDR1 GTSNPN, CDR2 SVGIG (reference sequence). Trimming took 0 bases from V and 7 from J; bases not matched to a gene: 10. There are 15 residues in the CDR3. The CDR3 reads CAWSVRPDRGLEAFF. The CDR3 DNA is TGTGCCTGGAGTGTACGCCCAGACAGGGGTCTTGAAGCTTTCTTT.

The chain employs TRBV5-6 and TRBJ1-2, with 7 bases that match TRBD1. This CDR3 is 16 amino acids long. Germline V lookup: CDR1 SGHDT, CDR2 YYEEEE. Trimming removed 7 bases from V and 4 bases from J; junction bases left unmatched: 16. CDR3 sequence (DNA): TGTGCCAGCCGCGGGACAGAGCCCTGGCCCCCCTATGGCTACACCTTC. It codes for CASRGTEPWPPYGYTF. The full variable domain, its missing parts supplied by reference TRBV5-6 and TRBJ1-2, is DAGVTQSPTHLIKTRGQQVTLRCSPKSGHDTVSWYQQALGQGPQFIFQYYEEEERQRGNFPDRFSGHQFPNYSSELNVNALLLGDSALYLCASRGTEPWPPYGYTFGSGTRLTVV.

The chain links TRBV19 to TRBJ2-4, with 8 bases identical to TRBD1. The CDR3 has 13 residues. The J segment lost 1 base and the V segment lost 8 bases, leaving 1 base of the junction unmatched. Germline values: CDR1 LNHDA, CDR2 SQIVND (reference sequence). CDR3 bases: TGTGCCAGTCAGGGGGCGGCCAAAAACATTCAGTACTTC. Residues: CASQGAAKNIQYF. Filled out from reference TRBV19 and TRBJ2-4, the complete variable domain reads DGGITQSPKYLFRKEGQNVTLSCEQNLNHDAMYWYRQDPGQGLRLIYYSQIVNDFQKGDIAEGYSVSREKKESFPLTVTSAQKNPTAFYLCASQGAAKNIQYFGAGTRLSVL.

The rearrangement joins TRBV6-5 to TRBJ1-3; D call uncertain. Deletions cut 5 bases from V and 0 bases from J, with 11 bases between. Germline V gene lookup returns CDR1 MNHEY and CDR2 SVGAGI. The CDR3 sequence is 15 residues long. CDR3 in DNA: TGTGCCAGCAGTAGATCACACCACTCTGGAAACACCATATATTTT. It yields the protein CASSRSHHSGNTIYF.

The chain is built from TRBV5-1 and TRBJ2-3, with D tentatively TRBD2 (6 bases). The CDR3 extends over 17 amino acids. CDR1 SGHRS and CDR2 YFSETQ come from the germline V gene. V lost 3 bases to trimming and J lost 0 bases, with 17 bases between them. CDR3 sequence (DNA): TGCGCCAGCAGCTGGGGCAGGTTGGGAGGTAGCACAGATACGCAGTATTTT. Residues: CASSWGRLGGSTDTQYF.

V usage is TRBV18 and J usage is TRBJ2-7, with 7 positions matching TRBD1. The CDR3 runs 14 residues. The V and J ends lost 3 bases and 0 bases, in that order; junction bases with no gene match: 2. CDR1 is KGHSH and CDR2 is LQKENI in the germline V gene. CDR3 nucleotides: TGTGCCAGCTCACCTAGGACAGGCTCCTACGAGCAGTACTTC. Protein product: CASSPRTGSYEQYF.

The genes are TRBV29-1 and TRBJ1-5; tentatively, D is TRBD1 (5 bases). The V end was cut by 5 bases, the J end by 4 bases, with 18 bases between. There are 15 residues in the CDR3. Germline V lookup: CDR1 SQVTM, CDR2 ANQGSEA. CDR3: CSVSILGGDNQPQHF. CDR3 nucleotide sequence: TGCAGCGTTTCTATCTTGGGGGGAGATAATCAGCCCCAGCATTTT.

The chain uses TRBV19 and TRBJ2-5; no definite D call. V was trimmed by 2 bases and J by 2 bases, leaving 6 bases between them. The CDR3 extends over 13 amino acids. Germline values: CDR1 LNHDA, CDR2 SQIVND (reference sequence). The chain's CDR3 is CASSIQKQETQYF. The CDR3 nucleotides read TGTGCCAGTAGTATACAGAAACAAGAGACCCAGTACTTC.

The CDR3 region is CASSLRQNYEQYF. The CDR3 DNA follows: TGCGCCAGCAGCTTGCGACAGAATTACGAGCAGTACTTC. The chain employs TRBV5-1 and TRBJ2-7; D perhaps matches TRBD1 (5 bases). V was trimmed by 1 base and J by 4 bases, leaving 9 bases between them. This CDR3 has 13 residues. CDR1 and CDR2 from the germline V gene are SGHRS and YFSETQ.

The chain couples TRBV27 to TRBJ1-1; maybe TRBD1 (5 bases). CDR1 and CDR2 from the germline V gene are MNHEY and SMNVEV (reference sequence). The CDR3 consists of 14 residues. Trimming cost V 9 bases and J 2 bases, with 16 bases left between them. CDR3 in DNA: TGTGCCAGTAAACGCCAGGGAGGAAACACTGAAGCTTTCTTT. Translating gives CASKRQGGNTEAFF.

The chain is built from TRBV4-3 and TRBJ2-5; maybe TRBD2 (5 bases). CDR3 length equals 14 residues. Germline V CDR1 and CDR2: LGHNA, YSLEER. The ends were cut back, 4 bases at V and 1 base at J, with 10 bases in the middle. The DNA of the CDR3 is TGCGCCAGCAGCCTTGGCGCGGGCCAAGAGACCCAGTACTTC. This sequence encodes CASSLGAGQETQYF.

This rearrangement joins TRBV28 to TRBJ2-7; 16 nucleotides agree with TRBD2. J gave up 4 bases and V 6 bases, and 12 bases lay outside the gene matches. Germline CDR1 MDHEN, CDR2 SYDVKM. There are 18 residues in the CDR3. CDR3 loop: CASSPNPGLAGGRYEQYF. DNA for the CDR3: TGTGCCAGCAGCCCTAACCCGGGACTAGCGGGAGGGCGGTACGAGCAGTACTTC.